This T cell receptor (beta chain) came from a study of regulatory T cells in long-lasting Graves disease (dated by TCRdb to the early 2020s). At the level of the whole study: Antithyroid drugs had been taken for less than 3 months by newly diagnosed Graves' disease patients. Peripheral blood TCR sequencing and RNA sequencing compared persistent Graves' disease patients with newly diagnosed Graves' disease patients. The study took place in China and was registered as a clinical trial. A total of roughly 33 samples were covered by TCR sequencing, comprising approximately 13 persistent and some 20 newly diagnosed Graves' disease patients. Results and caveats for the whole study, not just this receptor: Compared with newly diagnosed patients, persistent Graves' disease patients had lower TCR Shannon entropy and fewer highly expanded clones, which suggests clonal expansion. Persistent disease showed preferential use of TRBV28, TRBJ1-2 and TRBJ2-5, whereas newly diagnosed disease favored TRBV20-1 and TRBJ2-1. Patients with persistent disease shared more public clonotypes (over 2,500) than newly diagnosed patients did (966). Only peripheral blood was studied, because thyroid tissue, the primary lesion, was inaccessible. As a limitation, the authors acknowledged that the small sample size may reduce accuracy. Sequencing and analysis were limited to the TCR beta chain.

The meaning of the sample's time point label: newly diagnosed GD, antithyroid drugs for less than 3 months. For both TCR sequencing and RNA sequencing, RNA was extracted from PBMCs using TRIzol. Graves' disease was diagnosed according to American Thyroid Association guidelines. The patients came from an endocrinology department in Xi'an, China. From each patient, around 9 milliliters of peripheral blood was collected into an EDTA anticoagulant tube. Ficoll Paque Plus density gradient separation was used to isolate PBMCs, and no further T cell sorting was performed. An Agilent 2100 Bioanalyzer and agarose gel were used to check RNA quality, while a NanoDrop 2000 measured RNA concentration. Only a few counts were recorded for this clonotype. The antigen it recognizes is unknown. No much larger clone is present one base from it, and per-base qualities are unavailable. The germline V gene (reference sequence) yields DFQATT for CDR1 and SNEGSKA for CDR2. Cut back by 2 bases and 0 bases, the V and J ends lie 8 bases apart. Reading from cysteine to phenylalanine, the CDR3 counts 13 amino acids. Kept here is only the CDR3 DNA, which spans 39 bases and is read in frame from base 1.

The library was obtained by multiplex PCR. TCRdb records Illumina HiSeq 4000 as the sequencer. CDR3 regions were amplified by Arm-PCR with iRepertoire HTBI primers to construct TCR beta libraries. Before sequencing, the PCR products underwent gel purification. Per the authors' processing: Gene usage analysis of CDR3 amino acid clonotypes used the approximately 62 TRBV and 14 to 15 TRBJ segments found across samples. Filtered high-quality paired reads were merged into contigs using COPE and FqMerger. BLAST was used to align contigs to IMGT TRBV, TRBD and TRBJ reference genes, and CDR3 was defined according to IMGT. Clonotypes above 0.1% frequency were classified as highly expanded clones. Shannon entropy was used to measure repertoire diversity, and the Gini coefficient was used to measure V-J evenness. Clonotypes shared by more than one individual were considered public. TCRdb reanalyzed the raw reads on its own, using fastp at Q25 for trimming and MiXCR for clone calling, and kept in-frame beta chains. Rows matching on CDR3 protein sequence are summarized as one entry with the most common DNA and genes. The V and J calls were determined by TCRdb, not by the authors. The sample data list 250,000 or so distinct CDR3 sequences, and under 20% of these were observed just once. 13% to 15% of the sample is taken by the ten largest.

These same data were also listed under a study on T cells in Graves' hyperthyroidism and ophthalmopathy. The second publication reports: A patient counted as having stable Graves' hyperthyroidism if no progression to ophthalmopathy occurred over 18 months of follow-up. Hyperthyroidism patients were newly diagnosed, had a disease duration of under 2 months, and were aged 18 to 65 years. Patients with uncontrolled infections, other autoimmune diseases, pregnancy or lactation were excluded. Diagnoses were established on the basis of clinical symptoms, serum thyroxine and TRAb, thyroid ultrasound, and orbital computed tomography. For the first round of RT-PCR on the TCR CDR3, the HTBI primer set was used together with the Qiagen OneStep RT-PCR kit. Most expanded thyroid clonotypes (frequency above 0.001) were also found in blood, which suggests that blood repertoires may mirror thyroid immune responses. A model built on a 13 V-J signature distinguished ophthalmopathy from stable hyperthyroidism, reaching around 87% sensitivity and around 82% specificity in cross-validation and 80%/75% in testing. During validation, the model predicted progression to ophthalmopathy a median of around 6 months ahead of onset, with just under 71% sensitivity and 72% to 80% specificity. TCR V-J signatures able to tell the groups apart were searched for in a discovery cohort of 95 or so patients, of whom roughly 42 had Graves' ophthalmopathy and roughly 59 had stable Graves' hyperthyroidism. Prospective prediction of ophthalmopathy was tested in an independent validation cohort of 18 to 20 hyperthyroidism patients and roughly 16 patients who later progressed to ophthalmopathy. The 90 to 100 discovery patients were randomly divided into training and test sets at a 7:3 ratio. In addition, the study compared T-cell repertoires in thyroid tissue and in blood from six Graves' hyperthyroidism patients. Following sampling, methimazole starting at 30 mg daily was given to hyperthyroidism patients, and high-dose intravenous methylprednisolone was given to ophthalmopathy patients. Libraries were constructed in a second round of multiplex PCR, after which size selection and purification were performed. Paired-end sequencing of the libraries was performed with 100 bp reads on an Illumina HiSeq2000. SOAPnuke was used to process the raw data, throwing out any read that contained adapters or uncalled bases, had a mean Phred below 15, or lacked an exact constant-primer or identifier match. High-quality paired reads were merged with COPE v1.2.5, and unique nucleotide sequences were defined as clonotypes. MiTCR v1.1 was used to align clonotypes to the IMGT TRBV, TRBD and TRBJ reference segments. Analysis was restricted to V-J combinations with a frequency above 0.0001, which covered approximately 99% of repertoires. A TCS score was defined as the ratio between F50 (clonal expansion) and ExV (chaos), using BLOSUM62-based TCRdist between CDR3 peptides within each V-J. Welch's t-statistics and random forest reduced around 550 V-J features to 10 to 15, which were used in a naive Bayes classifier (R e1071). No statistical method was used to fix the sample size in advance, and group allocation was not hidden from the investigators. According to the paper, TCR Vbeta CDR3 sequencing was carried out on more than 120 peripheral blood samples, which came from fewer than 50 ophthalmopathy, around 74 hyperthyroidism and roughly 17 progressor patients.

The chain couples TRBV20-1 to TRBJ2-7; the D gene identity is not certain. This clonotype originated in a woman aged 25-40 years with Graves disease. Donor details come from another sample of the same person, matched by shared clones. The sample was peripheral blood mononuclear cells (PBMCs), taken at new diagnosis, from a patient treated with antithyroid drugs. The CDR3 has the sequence CSARTGSSYEQYF. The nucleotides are TGCAGTGCTAGAACTGGAAGCTCCTACGAGCAGTACTTC.